Many counts were recorded for the clone carrying this TCR beta chain. Antigen specificity is unknown. This sample was included in a study of T cells in Graves' hyperthyroidism and ophthalmopathy. The CDR3 loop spans 16 amino acids. The ends were cut back, 6 bases at V and 2 bases at J, with 17 bases in the middle. Germline CDR1 SGHTA, CDR2 FQGNSA. Newly diagnosed hyperthyroidism patients aged 18 to 65 years had disease lasting under 2 months. Those patients with uncontrolled infection, other autoimmune disease, pregnancy or lactation were excluded. Extraction of PBMCs used roughly 9.6 ml of fresh peripheral blood. The investigators amplified TCR beta CDR3 regions from RNA transcripts. The TCR CDR3 was amplified in a first-round RT-PCR using the HTBI primer set. TCRdb reprocessed the multiplex PCR reads with MiXCR, giving one entry per CDR3 protein. This sample yields 450,000 to 600,000 distinct CDR3 sequences, of which about 14% are seen a single time; about 15% belongs to the top ten.

Broader study findings: A model built on 13 V-J features separated ophthalmopathy from stable hyperthyroidism.

V is TRBV7-2 and J is TRBJ2-1, with D perhaps matching TRBD2 (6 bases). The clonotype was recovered from a woman aged 40-49 years with Graves' hyperthyroidism. Sequences were obtained from blood. The CDR3 loop is CASSDSGRKPYNEQFF. The CDR3 region has the DNA TGTGCCAGCAGTGATAGTGGGAGGAAACCCTACAATGAGCAGTTCTTC.